These 16 T cell receptor beta chains came from one sample sequenced in a study of Ad26.COV2.S vaccination and SARS-CoV-2 variants. Data came from immunoSEQ multiplex PCR; TCRdb stores just in-frame clones and leaves some out. The sample yields some 250,000 clones, 70% to 90% seen once. Treatment denoted: about 20 received Ad26.COV2.S at low or high dose, single or two shots; roughly five received placebo; per-sample allocation not given. The investigators took samples on day 63 after the first vaccine or placebo injection. This material consisted of peripheral blood, taken in a trial of Ad26.COV2.S vaccine versus placebo. These TCRs come from a person between 18 and 59 years old who received the Ad26.COV2.S COVID-19 vaccine or a placebo.

This clone was detected only once. The rearrangement joins TRBV6-4 to TRBJ2-1; a weak D match, TRBD2 (5 bases). Per the germline V gene, CDR1 is MRHNA and CDR2 is SNTAGT. The CDR3 length is 16 residues. V lost 2 bases, J lost 7 bases, and 18 bases lay in between. The CDR3 is CASSDERLAPCNEQFF. CDR3 nucleotide sequence: TGTGCCAGCAGTGACGAGAGGCTAGCACCGTGTAATGAGCAGTTCTTC.

V and J are TRBV11-2 and TRBJ2-1; D unresolved. In germline, CDR1 is SGHAT, CDR2 FQNNGV. With 1 base removed from V and 6 bases from J, the gap between germline ends came to 7 bases. CDR3 length: 13 residues. The CDR3 sequence is CASSLVRFNEQFF. DNA for the CDR3: TGTGCCAGCAGCTTAGTCCGATTCAATGAGCAGTTCTTC. Full variable domain (rest looked up from reference TRBV11-2 and TRBJ2-1): EAGVAQSPRYKIIEKRQSVAFWCNPISGHATLYWYQQILGQGPKLLIQFQNNGVVDDSQLPKDRFSAERLKGVDSTLKIQPAKLEDSAVYLCASSLVRFNEQFFGPGTRLTVL.

J is TRBJ1-2 and V is TRBV4-1, with 7 bases fitting TRBD1. Looked up from germline, CDR1 is MGHRA and CDR2 is YSYEKL. This CDR3 spans 18 amino acids. V lost 4 bases and J lost 3; bases outside the gene matches: 17. The CDR3 coding sequence is TGCGCCAGCAGCCGCATGTTGGCAAGGGGGCCTTCTCACTATGGCTACACCTTC. This codes for CASSRMLARGPSHYGYTF.

The chain employs TRBV7-9 and TRBJ1-4; 7 positions agree with TRBD1. The CDR3 loop spans 15 amino acids. Germline CDR1 SEHNR, CDR2 FQNEAQ (reference sequence). The V segment lost 2 bases and the J segment 5 bases; nucleotides outside the gene matches: 5. The CDR3 protein is CASSLSGTENEKLFF. For the CDR3, the DNA is TGTGCCAGCAGCTTATCAGGGACAGAAAATGAAAAACTGTTTTTT. The whole variable domain, remainder taken from reference TRBV7-9 and TRBJ1-4, is DTGVSQNPRHKITKRGQNVTFRCDPISEHNRLYWYRQTLGQGPEFLTYFQNEAQLEKSRLLSDRFSAERPKGSFSTLEIQRTEQGDSAMYLCASSLSGTENEKLFFGSGTQLSVL.

This chain uses TRBV4-3 with TRBJ2-1, with 8 bases aligning to TRBD1. V lost 3 bases, J lost 8 bases, and 9 bases stayed unmatched. CDR1 is LGHNA and CDR2 is YSLEER in the germline V gene. The length of the CDR3 is 15 residues. The CDR3 nucleotides are TGCGCCAGCAGCCATAGACAGGGGTCTACGGATGAGCAGTTCTTC. This encodes CASSHRQGSTDEQFF.

The chain recombines TRBV28 with TRBJ2-7; possibly TRBD1 for D (5 bases). Germline assignment: CDR1 MDHEN and CDR2 SYDVKM. Between the trimmed V and J ends, which lost 3 bases and 1 base, there was a span of 16 bases. The CDR3 extends over 16 amino acids. The CDR3 DNA reads TGTGCCAGCAGTTTCCCCCCACCCAGACAGTCCTACGAGCAGTACTTC. Translated, it gives CASSFPPPRQSYEQYF.

This sequence joins TRBV7-6 and TRBJ2-2; tentatively, D is TRBD1 (6 bases). The germline V and J ends were trimmed by 1 base and 0 bases, with 12 bases remaining between them. The germline V gene encodes CDR1 SGHVS and CDR2 FNYEAQ. CDR3 length equals 17 residues. In DNA, the CDR3 is TGTGCCAGCAGCTTAGTACAGGGAGCCTCGAACACCGGGGAGCTGTTTTTT. It encodes CASSLVQGASNTGELFF.

This chain connects TRBV10-3 to TRBJ1-2, with a tentative D call TRBD1 (6 bases). Trimming left V 3 bases short and J 8 bases short, with 10 bases between. Germline CDR1 is ENHRY and CDR2 is SYGVKD. CDR3 length: 12 amino acids. CDR3 bases: TGTGCCATCAGTGACGGGACAAGGGGCTACACCTTC. It specifies CAISDGTRGYTF.

V and J are TRBV28 and TRBJ1-1; 8 bases are shared with TRBD1. V trimming: 1 base; J trimming: 3 bases; junction bases outside the gene matches: 19. From germline, CDR1 is MDHEN and CDR2 SYDVKM. CDR3 length equals 20 residues. The CDR3 loop is CASSLFPSRPGGGLHTEAFF. The CDR3, as DNA: TGTGCCAGCAGTTTATTTCCCTCCCGACCAGGGGGCGGCCTGCACACTGAAGCTTTCTTT.

The chain uses TRBV5-1 and TRBJ1-1; a weak D match, TRBD1 (5 bases). In germline, CDR1 is SGHRS, CDR2 YFSETQ. This CDR3 is built from 15 residues. Deletions cut 4 bases from V and 0 bases from J, with 13 bases between. The CDR3 region has the DNA TGCGCCAGCAGCCCCTCCGGGGCCTTGAACACTGAAGCTTTCTTT. This codes for CASSPSGALNTEAFF.

V is TRBV10-3 and J is TRBJ1-5; D ambiguous. The CDR3 runs to 14 residues. V was shortened by 2 bases and J by 4 bases, with 9 bases between the two germline ends. Germline values: CDR1 ENHRY, CDR2 SYGVKD. The CDR3 DNA follows: TGTGCCATCAGTGAGGGACCGGGAAATCAGCCCCAGCATTTT. Its protein is CAISEGPGNQPQHF.

The chain's CDR3 is CASSLGPVAGTKFTYGYTF. CDR3 nucleotides: TGCGCCAGCAGCCTCGGACCTGTAGCAGGGACTAAGTTCACCTATGGCTACACCTTC. The V and J genes are TRBV4-1 and TRBJ1-2, with D tentatively TRBD1 (5 bases). Trimming took 4 bases from V and 4 from J, leaving 28 bases between them. The CDR3 sequence is 19 residues long. The germline V gene has CDR1 MGHRA and CDR2 YSYEKL.

V and J are TRBV4-3 and TRBJ2-3; 10 bases fit TRBD2. V lost 4 bases and J lost 3; bases outside the gene matches: 4. The germline V gene has CDR1 LGHNA and CDR2 YSLEER. This CDR3 comprises 15 residues. CDR3 region: CASSLTSGMTDTQYF. Here the CDR3 DNA reads TGCGCCAGCAGCCTTACTAGCGGGATGACAGATACGCAGTATTTT.

J is TRBJ2-5 and V is TRBV10-3; D not certain. The CDR3 sequence is 12 residues long. V was shortened by 8 bases and J by 3 bases, with 10 bases between the two germline ends. Germline CDR1 and CDR2: ENHRY and SYGVKD. The CDR3 loop is CAIGSQKETQYF. The CDR3 DNA reads TGTGCCATCGGTAGCCAGAAAGAGACCCAGTACTTC.

The chain joins TRBV29-1 to TRBJ1-2; 9 positions agree with TRBD1. The ends lost 0 bases at V and 6 bases at J; junction bases unmatched: 17. This CDR3 contains 18 residues. In germline, CDR1 is SQVTM, CDR2 ANQGSEA. The CDR3 protein is CSVEDRGQGIRRRDGYTF. CDR3 nucleotides: TGCAGCGTTGAAGATCGGGGACAGGGCATCCGGCGTAGGGATGGCTACACCTTC. The full variable domain, completed using reference TRBV29-1 and TRBJ1-2, is SAVISQKPSRDICQRGTSLTIQCQVDSQVTMMFWYRQQPGQSLTLIATANQGSEATYESGFVIDKFPISRPNLTFSTLTVSNMSPEDSSIYLCSVEDRGQGIRRRDGYTFGSGTRLTVV.

The V call is TRBV7-2, the J call TRBJ1-5; D is unresolved. The CDR3 sequence is 15 residues long. Germline values: CDR1 SGHTA, CDR2 FQGNSA. V shed 5 bases and J shed 3 bases, with 14 bases lying between them. The CDR3 DNA reads TGTGCCAGCAGCGTAGGTCAGGCAGACAATCAGCCCCAGCATTTT. This codes for CASSVGQADNQPQHF.